One sample yielded the 21 T cell receptor beta chains listed below, sequenced in a study of T cells after yellow fever vaccination. TCRdb re-derived calls from the 5' RACE reads in MiXCR, one entry per CDR3 protein. The sample consists of about 240,000 distinct CDR3 sequences, roughly 7.2% of them appearing once. Here the sequenced sample was CD4+ T cells sorted from PBMCs, taken 15 days after the yellow fever booster vaccination. The receptors come from a man aged 25-45 years who received the YFV17D yellow fever vaccine.

This clonotype came up many times. This rearrangement joins TRBV29-1 to TRBJ2-1; TRBD2 might be the D (6 bases). Germline V gene lookup returns CDR1 SQVTM and CDR2 ANQGSEA. Trimming stripped 4 bases from V and 8 bases from J, with 18 bases between. This CDR3 region has 14 residues. The CDR3, as DNA: TGCAGCGTTGTATACGGCGGGACGGTCTATGAGCAGTTCTTC. Its translation is CSVVYGGTVYEQFF.

Only a few counts were recorded for this clonotype. This sequence joins TRBV5-1 and TRBJ2-1, with 7 bases lining up with TRBD2. Germline trimming cut 2 bases from V and 1 base from J; bases unmatched to any gene: 3. Per the germline V gene, CDR1 is SGHRS and CDR2 is YFSETQ. This CDR3 is 15 amino acids long. CDR3 amino acids: CASSFTGGSYNEQFF. The CDR3 nucleotides are TGCGCCAGCAGCTTTACGGGGGGTTCCTACAATGAGCAGTTCTTC.

The chain is built from TRBV7-2 and TRBJ1-1; D is ambiguous. Germline V gives CDR1 SGHTA, CDR2 FQGNSA. The V gene lost 6 bases and the J gene lost 0 bases, with 17 bases spanning the gap. CDR3 length: 16 amino acids. The CDR3 reads CASSSYGNDMNTEAFF. The CDR3 bases are TGTGCCAGCAGTTCGTACGGCAACGATATGAACACTGAAGCTTTCTTT.

This clonotype showed up just a few times. The J gene is TRBJ2-3, the V gene TRBV7-9, with a possible D match to TRBD1 (7 bases). CDR1 is SEHNR, CDR2 FQNEAQ, per germline (reference sequence). The CDR3 is 15 residues long. V was cut by 1 base and J by 3 bases, with 11 bases left in between. The CDR3 loop is CASSLVTGTTDTQYF. For the CDR3, the DNA is TGTGCCAGCAGCTTAGTGACAGGGACTACAGATACGCAGTATTTT.

This clonotype has more than one count but fewer than ten. The chain combines TRBV20-1 with TRBJ1-5; TRBD1 is a possible D gene (5 bases). This CDR3 comprises 13 residues. V gave up 5 bases and J gave up 11 bases, with 19 bases separating them. Germline CDR1 and CDR2: DFQATT and SNEGSKA (reference sequence). CDR3 in amino acids: CSAYRPPFESQHF. As DNA, the CDR3 is TGCAGTGCTTACAGGCCCCCGTTTGAGTCCCAGCATTTT.

This clonotype was seen many times. The chain uses TRBV20-1 and TRBJ1-1, with 8 nucleotides matching TRBD1. Germline values: CDR1 DFQATT, CDR2 SNEGSKA (reference sequence). The CDR3 has 13 residues. V shed 6 bases and J 0 bases; nucleotides not matched to a gene: 3. The CDR3 coding sequence is TGCAGTGCCCAGGGGGCCCTGAACACTGAAGCTTTCTTT. Amino acids: CSAQGALNTEAFF.

This clonotype occurred a few times. The V gene is TRBV11-2, the J gene TRBJ2-1, with D possibly TRBD1 on 7 matching bases. Germline loops: CDR1 SGHAT, CDR2 FQNNGV. This CDR3 region has 20 residues. The germline V and J ends were trimmed by 5 bases and 0 bases, with 26 bases remaining between them. In DNA, the CDR3 is TGTGCCAGCAGCCTCGACAGGGAGAGGGTACGGGGGAGCTCCTACAATGAGCAGTTCTTC. This encodes CASSLDRERVRGSSYNEQFF. The variable domain in full, with the rest retrieved from reference TRBV11-2 and TRBJ2-1, is EAGVAQSPRYKIIEKRQSVAFWCNPISGHATLYWYQQILGQGPKLLIQFQNNGVVDDSQLPKDRFSAERLKGVDSTLKIQPAKLEDSAVYLCASSLDRERVRGSSYNEQFFGPGTRLTVL.

Details on this clonotype: Being one base from a much bigger clone, this may be a read error. V is TRBV20-1 and J is TRBJ2-3; no definite D call. Deletions cut 6 bases from V and 6 bases from J, with 10 bases between. Looked up from germline, CDR1 is DFQATT and CDR2 is SNEGSKA (reference sequence). CDR3 length: 11 amino acids. CDR3 nucleotide sequence: TGCAGTGCCCCCGGCAGTGATACGCAGTATTTT. Amino acid sequence: CSAPGSDTQYF.

This clonotype has a count of ten or more. The chain uses TRBV7-9 and TRBJ2-7, with unresolved D. The CDR3 is made up of 12 amino acids. Trimming stripped 5 bases from V and 7 bases from J, with 12 bases between. In germline, CDR1 is SEHNR, CDR2 FQNEAQ (reference sequence). The CDR3 DNA follows: TGTGCCAGCAGCGCCCAAGGGTGGGAGCAGTACTTC. It specifies CASSAQGWEQYF.

This clonotype was detected only a few times. The CDR3 region has the DNA TGTGCCAGCAGCTTGTCTTCCGGGACTACCGAGCAGTTCTTC. Its protein product is CASSLSSGTTEQFF. The chain combines TRBV7-2 with TRBJ2-1; 7 bases map to TRBD2. CDR1 is SGHTA, CDR2 FQGNSA, per germline. The CDR3 runs to 14 residues. J lost 10 bases, V lost 3 bases, and 9 bases had no gene match. Based on the CDR3 plus reference TRBV7-2 and TRBJ2-1, the full variable domain is GAGVSQSPSNKVTEKGKDVELRCDPISGHTALYWYRQSLGQGLEFLIYFQGNSAPDKSGLPSDRFSAERTGGSVSTLTIQRTQQEDSAVYLCASSLSSGTTEQFFGPGTRLTVL.

This clonotype came up a few times. The chain couples TRBV20-1 to TRBJ2-7, with D unclear. CDR3 length: 14 amino acids. The germline V gene has CDR1 DFQATT and CDR2 SNEGSKA (reference sequence). V lost 5 bases to trimming and J lost 2 bases, with 16 bases between them. CDR3 in amino acids: CSAPDSGSTYEQYF. The CDR3 bases are TGCAGTGCTCCAGACTCGGGCTCCACCTACGAGCAGTACTTC.

The rearrangement uses TRBV7-2 and TRBJ2-7; the D gene is possibly TRBD2 (6 bases). V gave up 5 bases and J gave up 7 bases, with 15 bases separating them. Germline V gene data show CDR1 as SGHTA and CDR2 as FQGNSA. CDR3 length: 13 amino acids. CDR3 loop: CASSPRGYGEQYF. Written as DNA, the CDR3 is TGTGCCAGCAGCCCCCGGGGGTATGGGGAGCAGTACTTC.

This clonotype has just a few counts. The rearrangement links TRBV10-3 to TRBJ2-2; 8 positions match TRBD2. The V segment lost 4 bases and the J segment 5 bases; nucleotides outside the gene matches: 6. The CDR3 spans 15 residues. CDR1 is ENHRY and CDR2 is SYGVKD in the germline V gene. This CDR3 reads CAISAESSGTGELFF. The CDR3, as DNA: TGTGCCATCAGTGCCGAGTCTAGCGGGACCGGGGAGCTGTTTTTT.

In this sample, this clonotype turned up a few times. The chain has TRBV29-1 and TRBJ2-5; D is undetermined. Looked up from germline, CDR1 is SQVTM and CDR2 is ANQGSEA. This CDR3 is 16 amino acids long. The V end was cut by 5 bases, the J end by 4 bases, with 23 bases between. The CDR3 nucleotides read TGCAGCGTTAAAGGGTCAGACATAGTCGGTGGAGAGACCCAGTACTTC. Protein sequence: CSVKGSDIVGGETQYF.

This clonotype was recorded a few times. The chain employs TRBV20-1 and TRBJ2-7, with TRBD2 identical over 7 bases. Looked up from germline, CDR1 is DFQATT and CDR2 is SNEGSKA (reference sequence). Trimming at V came to 0 bases and at J to 9 bases, leaving 14 bases not matched to a gene. CDR3 length: 15 residues. As DNA, the CDR3 is TGCAGTGCTAGAGATGGGGTAGCGGGCGCTTCGGGGCAGTACTTC. Translation gives CSARDGVAGASGQYF.

The gene calls are TRBV12-3 or TRBV12-4 and TRBJ2-2; D is uncertain. V gave up 1 base and J gave up 7 bases, with 7 bases separating them. The CDR3 loop spans 13 amino acids. CDR3 region: CASSLDSGGELFF. The CDR3 nucleotides are TGTGCCAGCAGTTTAGATTCGGGCGGGGAGCTGTTTTTT.

The CDR3 coding sequence is TGCAGTGCTTTCAGGCGTTCCTACAATGAGCAGTTCTTC. It codes for CSAFRRSYNEQFF. The gene calls are TRBV20-1 and TRBJ2-1, with D unresolved. CDR1 and CDR2 from the germline V gene are DFQATT and SNEGSKA (reference sequence). V lost 5 bases and J lost 1, with 9 bases in between. The CDR3 totals 13 residues.

This clonotype has only a few counts. V and J are TRBV28 and TRBJ2-2; no clear D. The germline CDR1 and CDR2 sequences are MDHEN and SYDVKM. V gave up 1 base and J gave up 7 bases, with 13 bases separating them. The CDR3 spans 15 residues. The DNA of the CDR3 is TGTGCCAGCAGTTTATCCCTCTTCCGAGGCGGGGAGCTGTTTTTT. Translation: CASSLSLFRGGELFF.

The chain couples TRBV7-2 to TRBJ1-4, with D perhaps matching TRBD1 (6 bases). Germline V gene lookup returns CDR1 SGHTA and CDR2 FQGNSA. This CDR3 comprises 15 residues. V was pared by 3 bases and J by 5 bases, with 13 bases between. The DNA of the CDR3 is TGTGCCAGCAGCTTCCAGTCGGGGGCAAATGAAAAACTGTTTTTT. It is translated as CASSFQSGANEKLFF.

This clonotype was recorded a few times. This rearrangement joins TRBV5-8 to TRBJ2-7, with D hard to call. CDR1 SGHTS and CDR2 YDEGEE come from the germline V gene. V lost 2 bases and J 2 bases, leaving 2 bases between the germline ends. This CDR3 contains 11 residues. The CDR3, as DNA: TGTGCCAGCAGCTTCCCCTACGAGCAGTACTTC. It encodes CASSFPYEQYF.

The sample holds a few counts of this clonotype. The chain uses TRBV5-4 and TRBJ2-2, with 11 bases lining up with TRBD2. The CDR3 is 15 residues long. Trimming took 8 bases from V and 0 from J; bases not matched to a gene: 3. Germline values: CDR1 SGHNT, CDR2 YYREEE (reference sequence). The CDR3 DNA sequence: TGTGCCAGTAGACTAGCGGGAACGAACACCGGGGAGCTGTTTTTT. Residues: CASRLAGTNTGELFF.